The 28 T cell receptor beta chains presented below share a single source sample, sequenced in a study of T-cell reconstitution after alpha-beta-depleted transplantation in children. Unique molecular identifiers featured in how the TCRbeta library was prepared. TCRdb passed the PCR reads through MiXCR, listing each CDR3 protein once. The sample has around 450,000 distinct CDR3 sequences; over 40% are singletons. The sample consisted of PBMCs, taken before TCRalphabeta/CD19-depleted stem cell transplant. The receptors here all came from a girl aged 2 to 9 with aplastic anemia, due to receive a stem cell transplant.

This clonotype turned up a few times. V gene TRBV9 combines with J gene TRBJ2-3; D call uncertain. The length of the CDR3 is 14 residues. V lost 4 bases and J lost 2, with 11 bases in between. Germline lookup yields CDR1 SGDLS and CDR2 YYNGEE. The chain's CDR3 is CASSPSQDTDTQYF. The CDR3 nucleotides are TGTGCCAGCAGCCCTAGTCAGGACACAGATACGCAGTATTTT.

At least ten counts were recorded for this clonotype. CDR3 loop: CASSWTGMNTEAFF. As DNA, the CDR3 is TGCGCCAGCAGCTGGACAGGGATGAACACTGAAGCTTTCTTT. This chain uses TRBV5-1 with TRBJ1-1, with TRBD1 identical over 8 bases. The CDR3 covers 14 residues. CDR1 and CDR2 (germline): SGHRS, YFSETQ. V trimming: 3 bases; J trimming: 0 bases; junction bases outside the gene matches: 1.

The rearrangement uses TRBV10-3 and TRBJ2-1, with TRBD2 matching over 8 bases. This CDR3 spans 15 amino acids. Trimming removed 8 bases from V and 0 bases from J; junction bases left unmatched: 6. Germline CDR1 and CDR2: ENHRY and SYGVKD. The CDR3 DNA reads as TGTGCCATCGGGATCAGCGGGAGCTCCTACAATGAGCAGTTCTTC. Residues: CAIGISGSSYNEQFF.

V usage is TRBV6-5 and J usage is TRBJ1-4; D gene unclear. The CDR3 is 15 residues long. V was cut by 0 bases and J by 7 bases, with 12 bases left in between. The germline V gene encodes CDR1 MNHEY and CDR2 SVGAGI. The CDR3 DNA follows: TGTGCCAGCAGTTACTCCGGGAGTGAGGGTGAAAAACTGTTTTTT. Amino acids: CASSYSGSEGEKLFF.

This clonotype was seen once. This chain connects TRBV20-1 to TRBJ2-2, with 10 bases that match TRBD1. The V segment lost 7 bases and the J segment 5 bases; nucleotides outside the gene matches: 7. Germline V CDR1 and CDR2: DFQATT, SNEGSKA (reference sequence). This CDR3 is 14 amino acids long. The CDR3 coding sequence is TGCAGTGTAGGGGGGGACAGGGGTACCGGGGAGCTGTTTTTT. Protein product: CSVGGDRGTGELFF.

The chain links TRBV9 to TRBJ2-5; no definite D call. This CDR3 is 15 amino acids long. V lost 1 base, J lost 5 bases, and 15 bases lay in between. The germline V gene encodes CDR1 SGDLS and CDR2 YYNGEE. The CDR3: CASSVTRNALETQYF. In DNA, the CDR3 is TGTGCCAGCAGCGTAACCAGAAATGCTTTGGAGACCCAGTACTTC.

The V and J genes are TRBV27 and TRBJ2-1, with 16 nucleotides matching TRBD2. Germline assignment: CDR1 MNHEY and CDR2 SMNVEV (reference sequence). This CDR3 has 12 residues. Unmatched junction bases numbered 3, after V lost 7 bases and J lost 15 bases. The CDR3 bases are TGTGCCAGCACCGGGACTAGCGGGAGGGCGTTCTTC. Protein product: CASTGTSGRAFF.

This clonotype was counted ten times or more. The J gene is TRBJ2-3, the V gene TRBV20-1, with D unresolved. CDR1 DFQATT and CDR2 SNEGSKA come from the germline V gene (reference sequence). The CDR3 length is 10 residues. The ends were cut back, 5 bases at V and 5 bases at J, with 5 bases in the middle. This CDR3 reads CSAYGDTQYF. In DNA form, the CDR3 reads TGCAGTGCTTATGGAGATACGCAGTATTTT.

This chain joins TRBV7-9 and TRBJ1-2, with unresolved D. The germline V and J ends were trimmed by 6 bases and 1 base, with 9 bases remaining between them. Germline V gene sequence: CDR1 SEHNR, CDR2 FQNEAQ (reference sequence). The CDR3 consists of 13 residues. The CDR3 here is CASSFTDNYGYTF. In nucleotides, the CDR3 is TGTGCCAGCAGTTTTACAGATAACTATGGCTACACCTTC.

The J gene is TRBJ2-6, the V gene TRBV4-1, with D perhaps being TRBD1 or TRBD2 (5 bases each). Trimming removed 4 bases at V and 2 bases at J, with 18 bases between. The CDR3 loop spans 18 amino acids. The germline CDR1 and CDR2 sequences are MGHRA and YSYEKL. The CDR3 DNA sequence: TGCGCCAGCAGCCCCGGGGCGGCCCATGGGACTGGGGCCAACGTCCTGACTTTC. Residues: CASSPGAAHGTGANVLTF.

The J gene is TRBJ1-1, the V gene TRBV4-1; D ambiguous. Germline V lookup: CDR1 MGHRA, CDR2 YSYEKL. The ends were cut back, 7 bases at V and 2 bases at J, with 8 bases in the middle. The CDR3 covers 12 residues. The chain's CDR3 is CASKGANTEAFF. The CDR3 DNA reads TGCGCCAGCAAAGGAGCAAACACTGAAGCTTTCTTT.

This clonotype was recorded once. The J gene is TRBJ2-7, the V gene TRBV5-1, with D tentatively TRBD1 (6 bases). This CDR3 comprises 14 residues. Trimming took 0 bases from V and 4 from J, leaving 11 bases between them. Germline V lookup: CDR1 SGHRS, CDR2 YFSETQ. The chain's CDR3 is CASSLAPGDYEQYF. CDR3 DNA sequence: TGCGCCAGCAGCTTGGCCCCAGGGGATTACGAGCAGTACTTC.

The chain carries TRBV28 and TRBJ2-1; TRBD1 matches at 9 bases. The trim removed 3 bases at V and 7 bases at J, leaving 7 bases unmatched. This CDR3 contains 15 residues. Germline assignment: CDR1 MDHEN and CDR2 SYDVKM. The CDR3 loop is CASSFWTGEGNEQFF. CDR3 DNA sequence: TGTGCCAGCAGTTTCTGGACAGGGGAGGGGAATGAGCAGTTCTTC.

There are many counts of this clonotype. The genes are TRBV7-2 and TRBJ2-1, with 7 bases aligning to TRBD2. The ends lost 1 base at V and 4 bases at J; junction bases unmatched: 1. The CDR3 contains 14 residues. The germline gives CDR1 SGHTA, CDR2 FQGNSA. The CDR3 sequence is CASSLGAGYNEQFF. The CDR3 DNA sequence: TGTGCCAGCAGCTTAGGAGCGGGGTACAATGAGCAGTTCTTC. Supplemented by reference TRBV7-2 and TRBJ2-1, the full variable domain reads GAGVSQSPSNKVTEKGKDVELRCDPISGHTALYWYRQSLGQGLEFLIYFQGNSAPDKSGLPSDRFSAERTGGSVSTLTIQRTQQEDSAVYLCASSLGAGYNEQFFGPGTRLTVL.

V is TRBV5-1 and J is TRBJ1-1; D gene uncertain. Germline CDR1 SGHRS, CDR2 YFSETQ. The CDR3 is made up of 15 amino acids. Trimming removed 4 bases at V and 4 bases at J, with 17 bases between. The CDR3 loop reads CASSPRAGGPTEAFF. CDR3 coding DNA: TGCGCCAGCAGCCCCCGGGCAGGAGGGCCCACTGAAGCTTTCTTT.

The V gene is TRBV4-1, the J gene TRBJ2-2; tentative D call: TRBD1 (5 bases). V lost 3 bases, J lost 6 bases, and 20 bases lay in between. The CDR3 has 17 amino acids. In germline, CDR1 is MGHRA, CDR2 YSYEKL. CDR3 residues: CASSHVGLRAGAGELFF. DNA of the CDR3: TGCGCCAGCAGCCACGTCGGGCTCAGGGCTGGGGCCGGGGAGCTGTTTTTT.

V usage is TRBV4-1 and J usage is TRBJ1-5; D is unresolved. The ends were cut back, 0 bases at V and 1 base at J, with 7 bases in the middle. CDR3 length equals 15 residues. Looked up from germline, CDR1 is MGHRA and CDR2 is YSYEKL. The CDR3 DNA follows: TGCGCCAGCAGCCAAGAGATTGGGAGCAATCAGCCCCAGCATTTT. It specifies CASSQEIGSNQPQHF.

DNA for the CDR3: TGTGCCAGTAGTTCTATCGGGACTGGTGAGCAGTTCTTC. Translated, it gives CASSSIGTGEQFF. The rearrangement links TRBV19 to TRBJ2-1; TRBD2 is a possible D gene (6 bases). This CDR3 has 13 residues. The V gene lost 5 bases and the J gene lost 9 bases, with 14 bases spanning the gap. CDR1 LNHDA and CDR2 SQIVND come from the germline V gene (reference sequence).

The table lists this clonotype with a few counts. V usage is TRBV4-1 and J usage is TRBJ2-5, with 11 bases that match TRBD2. V lost 0 bases to trimming and J lost 7 bases; unmatched junction nucleotides: 19. The CDR3 runs to 20 residues. Germline lookup yields CDR1 MGHRA and CDR2 YSYEKL. The CDR3: CASSQESLAGGAGVLGTQYF. In nucleotides, the CDR3 is TGCGCCAGCAGCCAAGAGTCCCTAGCGGGGGGAGCCGGGGTCCTAGGGACCCAGTACTTC.

The rearrangement uses TRBV5-1 and TRBJ2-3; 7 nucleotides match TRBD1. The CDR3 spans 17 residues. Germline lookup yields CDR1 SGHRS and CDR2 YFSETQ. V gave up 0 bases and J gave up 1 base; unmatched junction bases: 8. The CDR3 coding sequence is TGCGCCAGCAGCTTGGCCGCGACAGGGCGAGGCACAGATACGCAGTATTTT. This gives the protein CASSLAATGRGTDTQYF.

The V call is TRBV7-2, the J call TRBJ2-5, with 8 bases fitting TRBD1. CDR1 is SGHTA and CDR2 is FQGNSA in the germline V gene. Trimming took 5 bases from V and 2 from J; bases not matched to a gene: 7. The CDR3 totals 15 residues. The CDR3 region has the DNA TGTGCCAGCAGCGCGACAGGGGTAAGGCAAGAGACCCAGTACTTC. Protein sequence: CASSATGVRQETQYF.

The J gene is TRBJ2-3, the V gene TRBV3-1, with D unresolved. This CDR3 has 14 residues. V lost 2 bases and J lost 6, with 12 bases in between. Germline V gene sequence: CDR1 LGHDT, CDR2 YNNKEL (reference sequence). CDR3 nucleotides: TGTGCCAGCAGCCAATTTATGGCCGCGGATACGCAGTATTTT. It is translated as CASSQFMAADTQYF.

Remarks on this clonotype: At one end the junction does not follow the germline gene, possibly because of a read error. The chain carries TRBV6-2 or TRBV6-3 and TRBJ2-1; D might be TRBD1 (6 bases). The germline V gene encodes CDR1 MNHEY and CDR2 SVGEGT. The CDR3 sequence is 13 residues long. In nucleotides, the CDR3 is TGTGCCAGCAGCCCCTTCGGGGACAATGAGCAGTTCTTT. Translated: CASSPFGDNEQFF.

This clonotype appeared a few times. The rearrangement links TRBV19 to TRBJ2-3; D possibly corresponds to TRBD2 (6 bases). The V gene's germline CDR1 is LNHDA and CDR2 SQIVND (reference sequence). There are 14 residues in the CDR3. The V and J ends lost 2 bases and 3 bases respectively, with 9 bases between them. This CDR3 is CASSITGATDTQYF. As DNA, the CDR3 is TGTGCCAGTAGTATAACGGGAGCGACAGATACGCAGTATTTT.

This clonotype has just a few counts. The V gene is TRBV6-2 or TRBV6-3, the J gene TRBJ2-5; the D gene could be TRBD1 or TRBD2 (5 bases each). CDR3 size: 11 residues. The germline gives CDR1 MNHEY, CDR2 SVGEGT. With 5 bases removed from V and 12 bases from J, the gap between germline ends came to 13 bases. The CDR3 loop reads CASSLGDEEYF. The CDR3 DNA reads as TGTGCCAGCAGTCTCGGGGACGAAGAGTACTTC.

This clonotype has a handful of counts. The V and J genes are TRBV30 and TRBJ2-2, with 8 bases matching TRBD1. V shed 4 bases, J shed 8 bases, and the junction held 6 bases outside the gene matches. Germline-derived CDR1 and CDR2 are GTSNPN and SVGIG (reference sequence). CDR3 length: 13 residues. The CDR3 coding sequence is TGTGCCTGGACCCCGACAGGGGTTGGGGAGCTGTTTTTT. Its protein product is CAWTPTGVGELFF.

The chain joins TRBV20-1 to TRBJ2-1; the D is unclear. Trimming removed 1 base at V and 3 bases at J, with 10 bases between. This CDR3 is built from 14 residues. Germline CDR1 and CDR2: DFQATT and SNEGSKA (reference sequence). This chain's CDR3 is CSARGLWNYNEQFF. The CDR3 region has the DNA TGCAGTGCTAGAGGACTGTGGAACTACAATGAGCAGTTCTTC.

V is TRBV12-3 or TRBV12-4 and J is TRBJ2-7; D may be TRBD1 (6 bases). V shed 3 bases and J shed 0 bases, with 12 bases lying between them. The CDR3 consists of 15 residues. The CDR3 spells CASSFRTRGSYEQYF. The CDR3 nucleotides are TGTGCCAGCAGTTTTCGGACCAGGGGCTCCTACGAGCAGTACTTC.